These 8 T cell receptor beta chains originate from one sample sequenced in a study of T cells in localized non-small cell lung cancer. Profiling relied on immunoSEQ multiplex PCR, and the TCRdb table lists in-frame clones only, not all of them. This sample yields around 15,000 clones, of which 89% are seen a single time; 2.5% to 3% belongs to the top ten. Sequences were derived from peripheral blood mononuclear cells, sampled before any cancer treatment. The receptors derive from a man aged 40 to 70 with stage III lung adenocarcinoma.

V gene TRBV6-5 combines with J gene TRBJ2-7; 8 nucleotides line up with TRBD2. CDR3 length: 14 amino acids. J was trimmed by 3 bases and V by 5 bases; bases with no gene match: 6. CDR1 MNHEY and CDR2 SVGAGI come from the germline V gene. The DNA of the CDR3 is TGTGCCAGCAGTACAGCGGGAGAGGGCTACGAGCAGTACTTC. Amino acid sequence: CASSTAGEGYEQYF.

CDR3 nucleotide sequence: TGCGCCAGCAGCTTTCGAGGAACTAATGAAAAACTGTTTTTT. It is translated as CASSFRGTNEKLFF. This rearrangement joins TRBV5-1 to TRBJ1-4; no clear D. Trimming left V 2 bases short and J 1 base short, with 6 bases between. There are 14 residues in the CDR3. CDR1 and CDR2 (germline): SGHRS, YFSETQ.

The chain has TRBV29-1 and TRBJ1-1; no reliable D call. The CDR3 runs to 10 residues. Trimming cost V 7 bases and J 1 base, with 4 bases left between them. The germline CDR1 and CDR2 sequences are SQVTM and ANQGSEA. CDR3 sequence reads: CSAQNTEAFF. In DNA, the CDR3 is TGCAGCGCGCAGAACACTGAAGCTTTCTTT.

V is TRBV5-6 and J is TRBJ2-2; 15 positions agree with TRBD2. The CDR3 has 18 residues. The V gene's germline CDR1 is SGHDT and CDR2 YYEEEE. J was trimmed by 1 base and V by 2 bases; bases with no gene match: 3. The CDR3 loop reads CASSLGLAGGMNTGELFF. The CDR3 DNA follows: TGTGCCAGCAGCTTAGGACTAGCGGGAGGGATGAACACCGGGGAGCTGTTTTTT.

V and J are TRBV27 and TRBJ2-5; a weak D match, TRBD2 (6 bases). The CDR3 loop spans 15 amino acids. The germline gives CDR1 MNHEY, CDR2 SMNVEV (reference sequence). Trimming left V 7 bases short and J 2 bases short, with 17 bases between. In nucleotides, the CDR3 is TGTGCCAGCACCACACGGGGGAGTAGGCAAGAGACCCAGTACTTC. It yields the protein CASTTRGSRQETQYF.

This clone appeared a single time. V is TRBV27 and J is TRBJ2-5; 9 bases map to TRBD2. There are 16 residues in the CDR3. The germline V gene has CDR1 MNHEY and CDR2 SMNVEV (reference sequence). Trimming took 2 bases from V and 5 from J; bases not matched to a gene: 9. CDR3 loop: CASSLLPRGGVETQYF. CDR3 DNA: TGTGCCAGCAGTTTACTCCCGCGGGGGGGAGTGGAGACCCAGTACTTC.

The chain links TRBV19 to TRBJ2-1; 8 bases agree with TRBD2. Germline V gene data show CDR1 as LNHDA and CDR2 as SQIVND (reference sequence). J lost 3 bases, V lost 5 bases, and 6 bases had no gene match. CDR3 size: 15 residues. The CDR3 region has the DNA TGTGCCAGTAGTGTAACTAGCGGTGACTACAATGAGCAGTTCTTC. Translating gives CASSVTSGDYNEQFF.

The J gene is TRBJ2-1, the V gene TRBV6-5; 7 bases align to TRBD1. V dropped 3 bases and J dropped 2; count of bases not matched to a gene: 7. This CDR3 has 16 amino acids. The germline V gene has CDR1 MNHEY and CDR2 SVGAGI. CDR3 bases: TGTGCCAGCAGTTATTATGGGACAGTGACCTACAATGAGCAGTTCTTC. Amino acid sequence: CASSYYGTVTYNEQFF.